The source of this TCR beta chain is a study of human T cells and chemical hapten exposure. CDR3 length: 16 amino acids. V shed 4 bases and J 1 base; nucleotides not matched to a gene: 7. Germline assignment: CDR1 SNHLY and CDR2 FYNNEI. Study findings and constraints: Versus controls, significantly more large CDR3 similarity clusters arose from expanded TCRs.

For this clonotype: As yet, its antigen is unknown.

The sample's time point: patch test 1, 2 weeks after DPC sensitization. The treatment is: therapeutic diphenylcyclopropenone sensitization with weekly scalp DPC. Participating donors were patients with alopecia, aged 18 to 70 years, considered appropriate candidates for DPC. Individual cDNA molecules received unique molecular identifiers in the library. MiXCR was run by TCRdb on the RACE reads, yielding one entry per CDR3 protein. The table has about 340,000 distinct CDR3 sequences, around 7% seen once; the top ten hold 7.5% to 8.5%. The chain joins TRBV2 to TRBJ1-1; 9 bases line up with TRBD1. Sequenced here: whole blood, sampled in connection with sensitization to the hapten diphenylcyclopropenone (DPC). The receptor comes from a woman aged 18-29 years with alopecia areata. Some clones in this sample may be carry-over from other donors' samples. CDR3 nucleotides: TGTGCCAGCAGTGTCCCGGGACAGGGAACGAACACTGAAGCTTTCTTT. Translation: CASSVPGQGTNTEAFF. Full variable domain (outside the CDR3, taken from reference TRBV2 and TRBJ1-1): EPEVTQTPSHQVTQMGQEVILRCVPISNHLYFYWYRQILGQKVEFLVSFYNNEISEKSEIFDDQFSVERPDGSNFTLKIRSTKLEDSAMYFCASSVPGQGTNTEAFFGQGTRLTVV.